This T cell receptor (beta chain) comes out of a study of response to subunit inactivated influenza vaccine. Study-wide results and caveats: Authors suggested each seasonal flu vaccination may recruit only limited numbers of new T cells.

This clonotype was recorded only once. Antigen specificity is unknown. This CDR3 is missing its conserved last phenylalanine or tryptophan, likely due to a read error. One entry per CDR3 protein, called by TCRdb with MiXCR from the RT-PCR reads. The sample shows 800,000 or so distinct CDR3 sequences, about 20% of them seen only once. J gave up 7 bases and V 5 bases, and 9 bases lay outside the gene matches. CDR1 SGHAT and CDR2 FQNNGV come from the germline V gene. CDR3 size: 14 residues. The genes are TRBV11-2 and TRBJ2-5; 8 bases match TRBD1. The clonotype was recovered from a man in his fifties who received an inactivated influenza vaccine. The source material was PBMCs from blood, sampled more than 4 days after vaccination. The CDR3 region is CASSADREKGTQYL. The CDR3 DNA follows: TGTGCCAGCAGCGCGGACAGGGAGAAAGGGACCCAGTACCTC.